This TCR beta chain was sequenced during a study of T cell changes during pregnancy in multiple sclerosis. TCRdb keeps only in-frame clones here, not all; method: immunoSEQ multiplex PCR. The data show over 90,000 clones, 90% seen once. The CDR3 loop spans 15 amino acids. Germline V gives CDR1 SNHLY, CDR2 FYNNEI. With V trimmed by 2 bases and J by 4 bases, 4 bases remained unmatched. The gene calls are TRBV2 and TRBJ2-3; 9 bases match TRBD2. Sequencing was performed on peripheral blood, taken in the second trimester of pregnancy. The receptor was isolated from a female donor in good health, enrolled as a control in a pregnancy study. In nucleotides, the CDR3 is TGTGCCAGCAGTGAATTTCTAGCGGGATCAGATACGCAGTATTTT. Translation: CASSEFLAGSDTQYF.